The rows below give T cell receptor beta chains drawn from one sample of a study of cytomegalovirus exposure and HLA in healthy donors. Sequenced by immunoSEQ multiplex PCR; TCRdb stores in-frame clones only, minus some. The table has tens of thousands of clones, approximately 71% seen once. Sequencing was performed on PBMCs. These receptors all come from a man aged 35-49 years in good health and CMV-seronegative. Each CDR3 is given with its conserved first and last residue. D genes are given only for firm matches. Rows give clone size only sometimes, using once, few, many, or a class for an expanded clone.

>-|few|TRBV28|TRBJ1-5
CASSLSQVLRPQHF
TGTGCCAGCAGTTTATCCCAGGTACTCCGGCCCCAGCATTTT
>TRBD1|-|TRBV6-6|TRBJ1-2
CASSLDREGHTF
TGTGCCAGCAGTCTGGACAGGGAGGGGCACACCTTC
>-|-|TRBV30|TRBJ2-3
CAWARVSSTDTQYF
TGTGCCTGGGCGCGCGTATCGAGCACAGATACGCAGTATTTT
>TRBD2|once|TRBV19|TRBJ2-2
CASSIERGVTGELFF
TGTGCCAGTAGTATCGAGCGGGGGGTCACCGGGGAGCTGTTTTTT
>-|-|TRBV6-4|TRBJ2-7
CASSPSWEHHEQYF
TGTGCCAGCAGCCCCAGCTGGGAGCATCACGAGCAGTACTTC
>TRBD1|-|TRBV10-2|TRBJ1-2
CASMGGDRGFEIVGYTF
TGCGCCAGCATGGGGGGGGACAGGGGGTTTGAAATTGTCGGCTACACCTTC
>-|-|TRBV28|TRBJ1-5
CASSRPPRGQPQHF
TGTGCCAGCAGTCGACCCCCGCGGGGTCAGCCCCAGCATTTT
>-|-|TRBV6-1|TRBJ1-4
CASSEARQPIEKLFF
TGTGCCAGCAGTGAAGCGCGGCAGCCCATTGAAAAACTGTTTTTT
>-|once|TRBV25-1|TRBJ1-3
CASLAAPGNTIYF
TGTGCCAGCCTTGCGGCGCCTGGAAACACCATATATTTT
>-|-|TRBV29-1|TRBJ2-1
CSVALLLRDLNEWQFF
TGCAGCGTTGCCCTCCTCCTCCGTGACTTAAATGAGTGGCAGTTCTTC
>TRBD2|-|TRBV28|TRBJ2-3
CASSLTSGTTDTQYF
TGTGCCAGCAGTTTGACTAGCGGGACCACAGATACGCAGTATTTT
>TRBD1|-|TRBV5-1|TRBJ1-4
CASRGTGTGGIDEKLFF
TGCGCCAGCAGAGGGACCGGGACAGGGGGTATCGACGAAAAACTGTTTTTT
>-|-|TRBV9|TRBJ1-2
CASSVGVTGGYTF
TGTGCCAGCAGCGTAGGGGTAACCGGGGGCTACACCTTC
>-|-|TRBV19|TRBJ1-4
CASSIAGAGEKLFF
TGTGCCAGTAGTATAGCAGGGGCAGGAGAAAAACTGTTTTTT
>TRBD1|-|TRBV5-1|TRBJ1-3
CASSFGQGKGNTIYF
TGCGCCAGCAGCTTCGGACAGGGTAAAGGAAACACCATATATTTT
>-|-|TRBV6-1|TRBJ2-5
CASTRQSQETQYF
TGTGCCAGCACTAGGCAGTCACAAGAGACCCAGTACTTC
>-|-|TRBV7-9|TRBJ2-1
CASSLVGIYNEQFF
TGTGCCAGCAGCTTAGTCGGGATTTACAATGAGCAGTTCTTC
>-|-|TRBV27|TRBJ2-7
CASSSRTGLATLRAYEQYF
TGTGCCAGCAGTTCACGAACCGGGCTAGCGACCCTTCGGGCCTACGAGCAGTACTTC
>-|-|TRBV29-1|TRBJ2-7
CSALDRSYEQYF
TGCAGCGCGCTGGACAGATCCTACGAGCAGTACTTC
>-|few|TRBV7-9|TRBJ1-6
CASASGPPNGPLHF
TGTGCCAGTGCGTCCGGTCCGCCTAATGGACCCCTCCACTTT
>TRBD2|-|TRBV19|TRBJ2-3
CASSIGGSGSSTDTQYF
TGTGCCAGTAGTATAGGGGGTAGCGGGAGTAGCACAGATACGCAGTATTTT
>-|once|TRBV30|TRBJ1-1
CAWTLNTEAFF
TGTGCCTGGACTCTAAACACTGAAGCTTTCTTT
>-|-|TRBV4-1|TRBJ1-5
CASSPELGAGNQPQHF
TGCGCCAGCAGCCCCGAACTGGGGGCGGGCAATCAGCCCCAGCATTTT
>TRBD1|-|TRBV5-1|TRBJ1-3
CASSPGTGGNTIYF
TGCGCCAGCAGCCCCGGGACAGGTGGAAACACCATATATTTT
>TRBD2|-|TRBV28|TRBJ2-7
CASTPGLAGNYEQYF
TGTGCCAGCACCCCCGGACTAGCGGGGAACTACGAGCAGTACTTC
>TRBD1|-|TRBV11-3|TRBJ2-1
CASSLGTGGHGEQFF
TGTGCCAGCAGCCTTGGGACAGGGGGACATGGAGAGCAGTTCTTC
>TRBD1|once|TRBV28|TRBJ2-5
CASSQGQDEKQETQYF
TGTGCCAGCAGTCAAGGACAGGACGAAAAACAAGAGACCCAGTACTTC
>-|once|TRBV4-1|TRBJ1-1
CASSQEDAGGDAFF
TGCGCCAGCAGCCAAGAGGATGCGGGGGGCGACGCTTTCTTT
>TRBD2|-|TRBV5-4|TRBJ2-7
CASSLPSGSSYEQYF
TGTGCCAGCAGCTTGCCTAGCGGATCTTCCTACGAGCAGTACTTC
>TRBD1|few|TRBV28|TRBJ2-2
CASTLGTGVGELFF
TGTGCCAGCACCCTAGGGACAGGGGTAGGGGAGCTGTTTTTT
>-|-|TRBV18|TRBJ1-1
CASSPLIQGNTEAFF
TGTGCCAGCTCACCGCTGATACAGGGAAACACTGAAGCTTTCTTT
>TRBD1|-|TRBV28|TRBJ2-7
CASSSRYDRGGSRNYEQYF
TGTGCCAGCAGTTCAAGGTACGACAGGGGGGGTAGTCGGAACTACGAGCAGTACTTC
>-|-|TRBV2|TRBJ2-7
CASSPQGGPSAEQYF
TGTGCCAGCAGTCCCCAAGGAGGGCCTTCGGCCGAGCAGTACTTC
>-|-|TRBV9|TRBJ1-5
CASSVGQDSPYSNQPQHF
TGTGCCAGCAGCGTAGGTCAGGACAGCCCTTATAGCAATCAGCCCCAGCATTTT
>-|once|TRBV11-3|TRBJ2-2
CASSLVRWATGELFF
TGTGCCAGCAGCCTAGTCAGATGGGCCACCGGGGAGCTGTTTTTT
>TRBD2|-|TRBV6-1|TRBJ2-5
CASRDYRTRDETQYF
TGTGCCAGCCGGGACTATAGGACTAGGGACGAGACCCAGTACTTC
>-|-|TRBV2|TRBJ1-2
CASSGPLWQTNYGYTF
TGTGCCAGCAGTGGCCCGTTATGGCAGACTAACTATGGCTACACCTTC
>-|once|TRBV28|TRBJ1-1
CASRGAGTNTEAFF
TGTGCCAGCAGAGGGGCCGGTACGAACACTGAAGCTTTCTTT
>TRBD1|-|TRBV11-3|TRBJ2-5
CASSRTGGQETQYF
TGTGCCAGCAGCCGGACAGGCGGCCAAGAGACCCAGTACTTC
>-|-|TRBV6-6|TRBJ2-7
CASGRGINSYEQYF
TGTGCCAGTGGCCGCGGGATTAACTCCTACGAGCAGTACTTC
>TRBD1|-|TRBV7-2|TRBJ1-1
CASSTGQGTGGTEAFF
TGTGCCAGCAGCACAGGACAGGGGACGGGCGGCACTGAAGCTTTCTTT
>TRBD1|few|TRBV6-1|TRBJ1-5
CASLSGGQGYQPQHF
TGTGCCAGCCTCTCCGGGGGACAGGGCTATCAGCCCCAGCATTTT
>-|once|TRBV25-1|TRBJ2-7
CASSATVSYEQYF
TGTGCCAGCAGTGCGACAGTTTCTTACGAGCAGTACTTC
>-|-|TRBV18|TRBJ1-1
CASSPNLDSEAFF
TGTGCCAGCTCACCTAATCTGGACAGTGAAGCTTTCTTT
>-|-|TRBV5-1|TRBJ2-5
CASSFEPRGQETQYF
TGCGCCAGCAGCTTCGAACCTAGGGGGCAAGAGACCCAGTACTTC
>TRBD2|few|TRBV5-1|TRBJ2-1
CASSLTSGVREQFF
TGCGCCAGCAGCTTGACTAGCGGGGTAAGGGAGCAGTTCTTC
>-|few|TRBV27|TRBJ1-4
CASSLGYGEKLFF
TGTGCCAGCAGTTTAGGTTACGGTGAAAAACTGTTTTTT
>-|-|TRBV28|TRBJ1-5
CASSLSRAGMLGNQPQHF
TGTGCCAGCAGTTTATCTCGAGCGGGGATGTTGGGCAATCAGCCCCAGCATTTT
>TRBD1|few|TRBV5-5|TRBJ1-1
CASSLVAQGDTEAFF
TGTGCCAGCAGCTTGGTGGCTCAGGGGGACACTGAAGCTTTCTTT
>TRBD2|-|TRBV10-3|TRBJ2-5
CAISGISGVWETQYF
TGTGCCATCAGTGGTATTAGCGGGGTTTGGGAGACCCAGTACTTC
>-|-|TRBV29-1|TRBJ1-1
CSVGQAGRGEAFF
TGCAGCGTTGGACAGGCAGGGAGAGGTGAAGCTTTCTTT
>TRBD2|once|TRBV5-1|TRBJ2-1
CASTPKGLAGLYNEQFF
TGCGCCAGCACCCCCAAAGGACTAGCGGGATTGTACAATGAGCAGTTCTTC
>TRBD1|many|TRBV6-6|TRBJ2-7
CASGGQPYEQYF
TGTGCCAGCGGGGGACAGCCCTACGAGCAGTACTTC
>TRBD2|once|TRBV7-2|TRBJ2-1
CASSLGRLREVFF
TGTGCCAGCAGCTTAGGTAGACTCCGGGAGGTGTTCTTC
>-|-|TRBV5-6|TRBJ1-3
CASSLGLETGNTIYF
TGTGCCAGCAGCCTGGGGCTAGAGACTGGAAACACCATATATTTT